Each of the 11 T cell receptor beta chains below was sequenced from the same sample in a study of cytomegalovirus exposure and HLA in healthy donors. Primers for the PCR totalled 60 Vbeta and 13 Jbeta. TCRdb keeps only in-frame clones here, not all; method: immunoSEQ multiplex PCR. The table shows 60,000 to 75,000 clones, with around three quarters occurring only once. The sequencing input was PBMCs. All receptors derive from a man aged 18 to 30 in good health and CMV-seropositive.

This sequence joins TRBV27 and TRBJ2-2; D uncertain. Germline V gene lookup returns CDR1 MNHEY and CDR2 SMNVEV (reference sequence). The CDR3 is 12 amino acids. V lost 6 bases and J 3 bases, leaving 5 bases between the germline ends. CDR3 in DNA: TGTGCCAGCAGGGCTTACACCGGGGAGCTGTTTTTT. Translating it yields CASRAYTGELFF.

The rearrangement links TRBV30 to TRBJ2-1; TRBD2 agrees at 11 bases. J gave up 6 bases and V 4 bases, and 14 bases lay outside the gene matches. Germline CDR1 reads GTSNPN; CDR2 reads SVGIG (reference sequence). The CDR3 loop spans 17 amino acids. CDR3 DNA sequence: TGTGCCTGGACTGTGGGAGTAGCGGGAGGGGCAAGCAATGAGCAGTTCTTC. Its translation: CAWTVGVAGGASNEQFF.

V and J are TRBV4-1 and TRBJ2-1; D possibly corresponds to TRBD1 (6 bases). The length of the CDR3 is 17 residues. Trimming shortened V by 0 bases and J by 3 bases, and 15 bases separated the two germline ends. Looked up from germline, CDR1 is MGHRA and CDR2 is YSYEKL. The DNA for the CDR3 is TGCGCCAGCAGCCAAGAACCCCCCGGGACAAACTACAATGAGCAGTTCTTC. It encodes CASSQEPPGTNYNEQFF.

Written as DNA, the CDR3 is TGCGCCAGCAGCGTGACAGGTCCCTCTCATGGGGAGCAGTACTTC. It codes for CASSVTGPSHGEQYF. This rearrangement joins TRBV5-1 to TRBJ2-7; maybe TRBD1 (6 bases). This CDR3 has 15 residues. V was trimmed by 4 bases and J by 7 bases, leaving 21 bases between them. Germline V gene data show CDR1 as SGHRS and CDR2 as YFSETQ.

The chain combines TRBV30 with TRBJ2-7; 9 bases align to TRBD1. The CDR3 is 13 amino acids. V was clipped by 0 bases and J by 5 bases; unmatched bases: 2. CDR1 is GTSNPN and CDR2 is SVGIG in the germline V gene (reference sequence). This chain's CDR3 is CAWSVTGGNEQYF. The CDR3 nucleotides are TGTGCCTGGAGTGTCACAGGGGGCAACGAGCAGTACTTC.

CDR3 DNA sequence: TGTGCCAGCAGCACTGGAGCCCTACAAGAGACCCAGTACTTC. Its protein product is CASSTGALQETQYF. This chain uses TRBV7-9 with TRBJ2-5; D unresolved. V dropped 5 bases and J dropped 2 bases, with 12 bases sitting between them. This CDR3 is built from 14 residues. Looked up from germline, CDR1 is SEHNR and CDR2 is FQNEAQ (reference sequence).

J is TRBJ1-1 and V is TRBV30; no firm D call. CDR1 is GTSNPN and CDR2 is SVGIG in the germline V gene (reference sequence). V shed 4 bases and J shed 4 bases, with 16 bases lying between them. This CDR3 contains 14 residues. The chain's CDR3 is CAWTIGGLGTEAFF. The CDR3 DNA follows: TGTGCCTGGACCATAGGAGGTTTAGGCACTGAAGCTTTCTTT.

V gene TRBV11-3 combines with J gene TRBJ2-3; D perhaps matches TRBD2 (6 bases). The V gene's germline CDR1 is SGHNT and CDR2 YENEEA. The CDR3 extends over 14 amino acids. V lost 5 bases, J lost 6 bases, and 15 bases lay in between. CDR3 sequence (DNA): TGTGCCAGCAGCCCCGGTCGGGGGAGCGATACGCAGTATTTT. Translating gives CASSPGRGSDTQYF.

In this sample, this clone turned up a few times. The CDR3 loop reads CASSLSGATNEKLFF. The CDR3 coding sequence is TGCGCCAGCAGCCTTTCAGGGGCAACTAATGAAAAACTGTTTTTT. The chain couples TRBV4-1 to TRBJ1-4; D is possibly TRBD1 (6 bases). This CDR3 is built from 15 residues. Per germline, CDR1 MGHRA and CDR2 YSYEKL. With 4 bases removed from V and 0 bases from J, the gap between germline ends came to 9 bases.

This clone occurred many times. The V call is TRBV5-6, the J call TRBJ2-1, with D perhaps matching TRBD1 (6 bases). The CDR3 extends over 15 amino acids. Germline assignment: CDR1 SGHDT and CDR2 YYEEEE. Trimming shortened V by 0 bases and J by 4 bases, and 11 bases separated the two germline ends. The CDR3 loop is CASSLGQENYNEQFF. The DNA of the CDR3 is TGTGCCAGCAGCTTGGGACAGGAAAATTACAATGAGCAGTTCTTC.

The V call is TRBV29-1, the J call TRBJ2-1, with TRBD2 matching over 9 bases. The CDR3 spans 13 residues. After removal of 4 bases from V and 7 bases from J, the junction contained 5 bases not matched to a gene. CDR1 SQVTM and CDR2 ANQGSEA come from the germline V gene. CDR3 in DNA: TGCAGCGTTGGCGGGAGGGCCTCAAATGAGCAGTTCTTC. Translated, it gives CSVGGRASNEQFF.